This T cell receptor (beta chain) comes out of a study of T-cell reconstitution after alpha-beta-depleted transplantation in children. The study, taken as a whole, reports: Newly generated T cells supplied most T-cell counts and diversity one year post-transplant. Surviving recipient T cells and thymic progenitors accounted for the high day-60 TCRbeta diversity observed in some patients. After transplant, at about two months, alpha-beta T cells were reportedly derived from several hundred expanded graft clones.

Many counts were recorded for this clonotype. The antigen is not known. Germline V gene data show CDR1 as SGHTA and CDR2 as FQGNSA. CDR3 size: 15 residues. Trimming pared 3 bases from V and 3 bases from J, leaving 12 bases between. As it was prepared, the TCRbeta library received unique molecular identifiers. TCRdb processed the PCR reads anew with MiXCR; each CDR3 protein has one entry. The data hold 140,000 or so distinct CDR3 sequences, with more than 8% observed a single time. This TCR came from a female patient aged 2-15 years who had a stem cell transplant for congenital amegakaryocytic thrombocytopenia, so the T cells may come from the graft donor. The chain uses TRBV7-2 and TRBJ2-1; a weak D match, TRBD1 (6 bases). Sequenced material: PBMCs, mostly from graft donor cells, taken 180 days after TCRalphabeta/CD19-depleted stem cell transplant. CDR3 region: CASSLELGGYNEQFF. Here the CDR3 DNA reads TGTGCCAGCAGCTTGGAACTAGGGGGCTACAATGAGCAGTTCTTC.